The present T cell receptor beta chain was sequenced within a study of T-cell reconstitution after alpha-beta-depleted transplantation in children. For TCRbeta, the library was prepared with unique molecular identifiers. TCRdb re-called the PCR reads through MiXCR, storing one row per CDR3 protein. The table includes 490,000 or so distinct CDR3 sequences, around 12% detected once. V was shortened by 7 bases and J by 3 bases, with 16 bases between the two germline ends. CDR1 and CDR2 (germline): LNHDA, SQIVND (reference sequence). CDR3 length: 14 amino acids. This specimen was PBMCs from the stem cell graft donor, taken from the stem cell graft. The clonotype comes from a human donor who donated a stem cell graft to a child with combined immunodeficiency. The rearrangement links TRBV19 to TRBJ2-7; D is possibly TRBD2 (6 bases). CDR3 region: CASKKRRGVYEQYF. In nucleotides, the CDR3 is TGTGCCAGTAAGAAAAGGAGGGGAGTCTACGAGCAGTACTTC.